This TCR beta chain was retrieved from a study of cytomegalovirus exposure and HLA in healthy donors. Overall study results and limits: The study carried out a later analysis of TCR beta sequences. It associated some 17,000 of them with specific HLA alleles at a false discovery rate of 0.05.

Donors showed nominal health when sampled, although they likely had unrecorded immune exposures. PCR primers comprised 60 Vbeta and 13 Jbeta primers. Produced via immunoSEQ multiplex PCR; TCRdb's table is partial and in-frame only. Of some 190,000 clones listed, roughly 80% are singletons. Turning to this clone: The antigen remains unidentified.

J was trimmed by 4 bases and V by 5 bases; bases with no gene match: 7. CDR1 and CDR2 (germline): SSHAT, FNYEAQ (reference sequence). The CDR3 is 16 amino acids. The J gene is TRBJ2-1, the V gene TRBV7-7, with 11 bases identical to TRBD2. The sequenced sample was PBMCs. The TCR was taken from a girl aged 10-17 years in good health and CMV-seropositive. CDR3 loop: CASSTGTSGPYNEQFF. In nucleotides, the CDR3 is TGTGCCAGCAGCACCGGGACTAGCGGTCCATACAATGAGCAGTTCTTC.